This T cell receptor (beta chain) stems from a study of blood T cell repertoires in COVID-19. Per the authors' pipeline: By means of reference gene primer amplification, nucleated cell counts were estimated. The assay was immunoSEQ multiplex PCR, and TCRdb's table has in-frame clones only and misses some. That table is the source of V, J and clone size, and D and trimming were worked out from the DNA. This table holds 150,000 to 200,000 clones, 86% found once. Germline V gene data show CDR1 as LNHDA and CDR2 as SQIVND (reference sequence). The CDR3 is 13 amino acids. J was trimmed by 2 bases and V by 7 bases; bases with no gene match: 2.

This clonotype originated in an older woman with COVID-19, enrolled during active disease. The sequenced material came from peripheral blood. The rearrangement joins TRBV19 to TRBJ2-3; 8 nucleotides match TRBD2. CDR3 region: CASNSGITDTQYF. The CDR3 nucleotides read TGTGCCAGTAATAGCGGGATCACAGATACGCAGTATTTT.